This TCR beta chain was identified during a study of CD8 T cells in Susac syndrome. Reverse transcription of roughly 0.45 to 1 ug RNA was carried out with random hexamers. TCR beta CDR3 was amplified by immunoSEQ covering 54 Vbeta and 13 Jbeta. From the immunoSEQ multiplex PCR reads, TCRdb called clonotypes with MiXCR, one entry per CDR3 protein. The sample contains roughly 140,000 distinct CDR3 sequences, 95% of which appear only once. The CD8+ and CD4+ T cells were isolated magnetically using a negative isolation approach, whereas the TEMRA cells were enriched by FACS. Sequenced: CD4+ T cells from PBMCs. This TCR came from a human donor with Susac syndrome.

The CDR3 is CASSQGEGLGSNTQYF. CDR3 DNA: TGCGCCAGCAGCCAAGGAGAAGGACTAGGGTCCAATACGCAGTATTTT. The V call is TRBV4-3, the J call TRBJ2-3, with 7 nucleotides matching TRBD2. This CDR3 has 16 residues. The V gene's germline CDR1 is LGHNA and CDR2 YSLEER. Germline trimming cut 1 base from V and 7 bases from J; bases unmatched to any gene: 11.